This T cell receptor (beta chain) derives from a study of breast tumors, draining lymph nodes, adjacent tissues. Broader study findings: Compared with basal-like, luminal-like tumors shared significantly more repertoire with nontumor tissue. The lymph node origin of tumor T cells was framed as consistent with a hypothesis, not demonstrated. Findings are consistent with lymph node origin and intratumoral expansion of most tumor T cells. Tumors had less TCR diversity than lymph nodes, more than nontumor tissue.

The CDR3 has 16 residues. Germline CDR1 is ENHRY and CDR2 is SYGVKD. Trimming cost V 5 bases and J 0 bases, with 13 bases left between them. At least ten counts were recorded for this clonotype. The antigen remains undetermined. Breast cancer patients provided tissue from their axillary draining lymph nodes. TCRdb redid the calling of the multiplex PCR reads with MiXCR, one entry per CDR3 protein. The repertoire holds under 150,000 distinct CDR3 sequences, with approximately 20% as singletons. V gene TRBV10-3 combines with J gene TRBJ1-4, with a possible D match to TRBD1 (6 bases). This TCR was sampled from a female donor with breast cancer. Some clones in this sample may be carry-over from other donors' samples. Sample: axillary lymph node tissue. CDR3 sequence (DNA): TGTGCCATCAGTCCCGGGACATTTGCAACTAATGAAAAACTGTTTTTT. It translates to CAISPGTFATNEKLFF.